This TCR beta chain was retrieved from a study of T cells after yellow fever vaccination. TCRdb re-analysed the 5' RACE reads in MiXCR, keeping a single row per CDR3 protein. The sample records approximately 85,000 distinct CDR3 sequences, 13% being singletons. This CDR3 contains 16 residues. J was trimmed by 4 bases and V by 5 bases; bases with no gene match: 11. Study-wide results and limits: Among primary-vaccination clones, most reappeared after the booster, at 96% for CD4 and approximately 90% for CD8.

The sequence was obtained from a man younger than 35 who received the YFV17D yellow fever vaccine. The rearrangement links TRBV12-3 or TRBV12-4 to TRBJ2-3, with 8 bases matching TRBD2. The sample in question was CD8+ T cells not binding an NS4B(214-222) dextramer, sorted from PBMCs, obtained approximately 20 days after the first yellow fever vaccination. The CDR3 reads CASSTRVAGRADTQYF. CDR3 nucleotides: TGTGCCAGCAGTACCCGGGTAGCGGGGCGGGCAGATACGCAGTATTTT.